A single sample is the source of the 13 T cell receptor beta chains below, sequenced in a study of PD-1 blockade in classical Hodgkin lymphoma. Libraries were prepared by immunoSEQ multiplex PCR; TCRdb keeps only in-frame clonotypes and omits some of them. The data hold some 30,000 clones, with around 83% observed a single time. The sample's time point: cycle 4 day 1 (C4D1), after around six weeks of nivolumab. Each of the patients experienced relapse following autologous stem cell transplantation, and their brentuximab vedotin exposure differed. CD4+ T cells were purified from thawed PBMCs by magnetic negative selection. This material consisted of CD4+ T cells from blood, taken before the fourth cycle of nivolumab. These TCRs come from a human donor with classical Hodgkin lymphoma.

The J gene is TRBJ1-4, the V gene TRBV25-1; TRBD1 is a possible D gene (6 bases). V lost 3 bases, J lost 6 bases, and 8 bases lay in between. The CDR3 length is 13 residues. CDR1 and CDR2 from the germline V gene are MGHDK and SYGVNS. CDR3 protein: CASSDPGDEKLFF. DNA of the CDR3: TGTGCCAGCAGTGACCCAGGGGATGAAAAACTGTTTTTT.

The chain is built from TRBV2 and TRBJ2-7; D uncertain. The germline V gene encodes CDR1 SNHLY and CDR2 FYNNEI. The CDR3 is made up of 11 amino acids. V lost 5 bases, J lost 3 bases, and 5 bases lay in between. This CDR3 reads CASSPSYEQYF. The CDR3 DNA sequence: TGTGCCAGCAGTCCCAGCTACGAGCAGTACTTC.

J is TRBJ2-1 and V is TRBV2, with D maybe TRBD1 (6 bases). CDR1 and CDR2 from the germline V gene are SNHLY and FYNNEI. Between the trimmed V and J ends, which lost 6 bases and 1 base, there was a span of 13 bases. This CDR3 spans 15 amino acids. CDR3 protein: CASRPGQLSYNEQFF. The CDR3 coding sequence is TGTGCCAGCAGGCCTGGACAGCTATCCTACAATGAGCAGTTCTTC.

The V and J genes are TRBV19 and TRBJ2-3, with 10 bases matching TRBD1. Germline loops: CDR1 LNHDA, CDR2 SQIVND (reference sequence). This CDR3 has 15 residues. With 5 bases clipped from V and 3 bases from J, the junction kept 5 bases outside the gene matches. CDR3 residues: CASSPRTGGTDTQYF. DNA of the CDR3: TGTGCCAGTAGTCCCCGGACAGGGGGGACAGATACGCAGTATTTT. Full variable domain (remainder filled in from reference TRBV19 and TRBJ2-3): DGGITQSPKYLFRKEGQNVTLSCEQNLNHDAMYWYRQDPGQGLRLIYYSQIVNDFQKGDIAEGYSVSREKKESFPLTVTSAQKNPTAFYLCASSPRTGGTDTQYFGPGTRLTVL.

The chain links TRBV6-5 to TRBJ2-2; D may correspond to TRBD1 or TRBD2 (5 bases each). Per the germline V gene, CDR1 is MNHEY and CDR2 is SVGAGI. The length of the CDR3 is 16 residues. Trimming stripped 4 bases from V and 4 bases from J, with 16 bases between. The CDR3 DNA reads as TGTGCCAGCAGTTTTGATAGCAGGGCGGGCACCGGGGAGCTGTTTTTT. Translated, it gives CASSFDSRAGTGELFF.

The V gene is TRBV19, the J gene TRBJ1-2; possibly TRBD1 for D (5 bases). CDR1 is LNHDA and CDR2 is SQIVND in the germline V gene (reference sequence). Trimming left V 6 bases short and J 8 bases short, with 16 bases between. There are 13 residues in the CDR3. CDR3 residues: CASRSEQVGGYTF. The CDR3 DNA reads TGTGCCAGTAGGTCGGAACAGGTTGGCGGCTACACCTTC. Drawing the rest from reference TRBV19 and TRBJ1-2, the complete variable domain is DGGITQSPKYLFRKEGQNVTLSCEQNLNHDAMYWYRQDPGQGLRLIYYSQIVNDFQKGDIAEGYSVSREKKESFPLTVTSAQKNPTAFYLCASRSEQVGGYTFGSGTRLTVV.

The gene calls are TRBV5-1 and TRBJ2-7; TRBD2 aligns across 9 bases. After removal of 0 bases from V and 0 bases from J, the junction contained 4 bases not matched to a gene. CDR3 length: 16 amino acids. Germline V lookup: CDR1 SGHRS, CDR2 YFSETQ. CDR3 nucleotide sequence: TGCGCCAGCAGCTTGGACGTTAGCGGGAGCTCCTACGAGCAGTACTTC. It yields the protein CASSLDVSGSSYEQYF.

This clone has more than one count but fewer than ten. The chain recombines TRBV5-1 with TRBJ2-2; 7 bases are shared with TRBD1. The trim removed 2 bases at V and 12 bases at J, leaving 4 bases unmatched. The CDR3 consists of 12 residues. In germline, CDR1 is SGHRS, CDR2 YFSETQ. The CDR3, as DNA: TGCGCCAGCAGCTTATCGACAGGGAAGCTGTTTTTT. Translation: CASSLSTGKLFF.

The chain is built from TRBV30 and TRBJ2-7, with D perhaps TRBD2 (5 bases). Germline V gene sequence: CDR1 GTSNPN, CDR2 SVGIG (reference sequence). The ends were cut back, 3 bases at V and 0 bases at J, with 12 bases in the middle. The CDR3 extends over 14 amino acids. The CDR3 bases are TGTGCCTGGAGGGTGTGGGGAGCCTCCTACGAGCAGTACTTC. Translated, it gives CAWRVWGASYEQYF.

The chain recombines TRBV5-6 with TRBJ2-1, with 7 bases aligning to TRBD1. J gave up 3 bases and V 0 bases, and 3 bases lay outside the gene matches. CDR3 length: 15 residues. Germline loops: CDR1 SGHDT, CDR2 YYEEEE. The CDR3 bases are TGTGCCAGCAGCTTGGGGACAGGTGGCTACAATGAGCAGTTCTTC. Encoded protein: CASSLGTGGYNEQFF.

V and J are TRBV5-1 and TRBJ2-3, with a tentative D call TRBD2 (6 bases). V lost 3 bases to trimming and J lost 3 bases, with 14 bases between them. CDR1 and CDR2 (germline): SGHRS, YFSETQ. The CDR3 is 15 residues long. Written as DNA, the CDR3 is TGCGCCAGCAGCTGGAGGGACGGAGGAACAGATACGCAGTATTTT. The encoded protein is CASSWRDGGTDTQYF. Complete variable domain (other parts from reference TRBV5-1 and TRBJ2-3): KAGVTQTPRYLIKTRGQQVTLSCSPISGHRSVSWYQQTPGQGLQFLFEYFSETQRNKGNFPGRFSGRQFSNSRSEMNVSTLELGDSALYLCASSWRDGGTDTQYFGPGTRLTVL.

The V and J genes are TRBV7-8 and TRBJ2-7; 7 bases agree with TRBD2. V lost 5 bases, J lost 6 bases, and 16 bases stayed unmatched. Germline values: CDR1 SGHVS, CDR2 FQNEAQ. The CDR3 totals 16 residues. This CDR3 reads CASSGGGAGTTSEQYF. The DNA for the CDR3 is TGTGCCAGCAGCGGGGGAGGGGCAGGGACCACCTCCGAGCAGTACTTC.

V and J are TRBV11-2 and TRBJ2-2; D is undetermined. V was shortened by 6 bases and J by 0 bases, with 11 bases between the two germline ends. Germline V gives CDR1 SGHAT, CDR2 FQNNGV. The CDR3 runs 15 residues. As DNA, the CDR3 is TGTGCCAGCAGTCAAGGGATACCGAACACCGGGGAGCTGTTTTTT. It encodes CASSQGIPNTGELFF.